This paragraph covers one TCR beta chain sequence. Its antigen is not known. This entry is derived from a study of graft-versus-host responses after intestinal transplantation. The method was immunoSEQ multiplex PCR; TCRdb's version includes in-frame clones alone and lacks a portion of them. The repertoire holds approximately 130,000 clones, with approximately 92% as singletons. V was trimmed by 6 bases and J by 5 bases, leaving 6 bases between them. Germline V lookup: CDR1 MNHEY, CDR2 SVGAGI. The CDR3 is made up of 11 amino acids. The TCR originated in a human donor who received an intestinal transplant. The chain has TRBV6-5 and TRBJ2-3; D ambiguous. Sequencing used unstimulated CD4+ T cells sorted from spleen or lymph node cells, obtained before intestinal transplant. The chain's CDR3 is CASRHLDTQYF. DNA for the CDR3: TGTGCCAGCAGGCATCTAGATACGCAGTATTTT.